The source of this TCR beta chain is a study of blood T cell repertoires in COVID-19. Study context: Acute-phase and convalescent COVID-19 samples originated in the United States, Italy and Spain.

Source study methods: Nucleated cell counts were estimated from reference gene primer amplification. Assay used: immunoSEQ multiplex PCR; TCRdb lists only in-frame clones, some missing. V, J and clone size are taken as reported in that table, and D and trimming were inferred from the DNA itself. Found here are over 100,000 clones, about 91% of them singletons; the top ten hold approximately 10%. V gave up 5 bases and J gave up 0 bases, with 14 bases separating them. CDR1 is LNHDA, CDR2 SQIVND, per germline (reference sequence). This CDR3 contains 16 residues. The clonotype was recovered from a man aged 45-65 years with acute or convalescent COVID-19. The rearrangement links TRBV19 to TRBJ2-4, with a tentative D call TRBD2 (6 bases). The material sequenced was peripheral blood. The CDR3 nucleotides are TGTGCCAGTAGTCCTAACGGAGGGGTAGCCAAAAACATTCAGTACTTC. It is translated as CASSPNGGVAKNIQYF.